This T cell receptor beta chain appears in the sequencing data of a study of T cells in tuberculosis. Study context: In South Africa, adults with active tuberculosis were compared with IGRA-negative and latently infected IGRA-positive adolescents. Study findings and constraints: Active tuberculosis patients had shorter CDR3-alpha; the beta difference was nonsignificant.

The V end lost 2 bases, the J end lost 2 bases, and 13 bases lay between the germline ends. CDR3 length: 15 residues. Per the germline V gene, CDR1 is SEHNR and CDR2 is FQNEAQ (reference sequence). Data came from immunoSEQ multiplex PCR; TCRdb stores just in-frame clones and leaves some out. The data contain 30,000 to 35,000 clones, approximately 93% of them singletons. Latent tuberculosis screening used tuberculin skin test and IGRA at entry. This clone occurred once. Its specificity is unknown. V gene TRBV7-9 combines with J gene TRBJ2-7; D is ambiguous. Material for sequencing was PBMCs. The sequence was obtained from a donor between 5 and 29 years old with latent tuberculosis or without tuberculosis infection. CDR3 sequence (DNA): TGTGCCAGCAGCTTAACCCGGCCAGGCGCCTACGAGCAGTACTTC. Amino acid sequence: CASSLTRPGAYEQYF.